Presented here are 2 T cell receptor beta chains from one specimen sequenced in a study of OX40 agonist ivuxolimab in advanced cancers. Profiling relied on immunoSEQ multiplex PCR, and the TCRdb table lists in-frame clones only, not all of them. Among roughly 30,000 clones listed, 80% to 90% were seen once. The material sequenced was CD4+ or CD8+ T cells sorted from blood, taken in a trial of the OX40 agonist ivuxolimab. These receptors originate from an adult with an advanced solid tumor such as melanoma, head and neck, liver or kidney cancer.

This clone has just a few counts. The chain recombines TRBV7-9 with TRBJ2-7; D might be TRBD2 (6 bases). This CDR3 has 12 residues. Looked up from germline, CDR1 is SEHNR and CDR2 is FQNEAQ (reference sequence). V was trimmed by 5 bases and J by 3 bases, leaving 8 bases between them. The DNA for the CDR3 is TGTGCCAGCAGCCAGACTAGCTACGAGCAGTACTTC. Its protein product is CASSQTSYEQYF.

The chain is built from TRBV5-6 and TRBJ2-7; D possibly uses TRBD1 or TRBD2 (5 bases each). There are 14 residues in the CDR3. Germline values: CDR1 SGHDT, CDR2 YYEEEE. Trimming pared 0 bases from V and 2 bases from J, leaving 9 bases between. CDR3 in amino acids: CASSLVRDPYEQYF. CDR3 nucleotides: TGTGCCAGCAGCTTGGTCAGGGACCCCTACGAGCAGTACTTC. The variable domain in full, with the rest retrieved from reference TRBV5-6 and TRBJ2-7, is DAGVTQSPTHLIKTRGQQVTLRCSPKSGHDTVSWYQQALGQGPQFIFQYYEEEERQRGNFPDRFSGHQFPNYSSELNVNALLLGDSALYLCASSLVRDPYEQYFGPGTRLTVT.